The clone carrying this TCR beta chain has only a few counts. The data were taken from a study of PD-1 blockade in mismatch repair-deficient tumors. V lost 5 bases, J lost 7 bases, and 15 bases lay in between. The CDR3 is 13 amino acids. Germline CDR1 reads SGHVS; CDR2 reads FNYEAQ. The TCR-sequenced patients were a few responders to pembrolizumab. Measured with immunoSEQ multiplex PCR; TCRdb has only the in-frame clones, and not every one. The table has roughly 120,000 clones, 88% seen once; the top ten hold about 12%. This sample comprised peripheral blood, obtained roughly 67 weeks after starting pembrolizumab. This receptor was taken from an adult with mismatch repair-deficient cancer. This chain joins TRBV7-6 and TRBJ2-7, with D possibly being TRBD1 or TRBD2 (5 bases each). CDR3 sequence reads: CASSHDGTREQYF. For the CDR3, the DNA is TGTGCCAGCAGCCACGACGGGACGAGGGAGCAGTACTTC.